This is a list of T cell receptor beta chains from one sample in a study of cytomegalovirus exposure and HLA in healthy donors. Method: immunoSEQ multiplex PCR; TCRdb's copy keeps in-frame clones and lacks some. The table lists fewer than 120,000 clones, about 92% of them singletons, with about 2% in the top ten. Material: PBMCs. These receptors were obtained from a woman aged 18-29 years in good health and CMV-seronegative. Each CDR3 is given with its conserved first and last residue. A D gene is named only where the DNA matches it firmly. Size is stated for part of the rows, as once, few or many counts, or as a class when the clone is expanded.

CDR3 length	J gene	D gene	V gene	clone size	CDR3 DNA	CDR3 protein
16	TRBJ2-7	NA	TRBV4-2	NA	TGTGCCAGCAGCCAAGACCCGGGACACATTCCCTACGAGCAGTACTTC	CASSQDPGHIPYEQYF
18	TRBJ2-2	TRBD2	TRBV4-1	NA	TGCGCCAGCAGCCGGCGACTAGCGGGGGGTTCGAACACCGGGGAGCTGTTTTTT	CASSRRLAGGSNTGELFF
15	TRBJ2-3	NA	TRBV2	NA	TGTGCCAGCAGTGGGACAGCCCGACGCACAGATACGCAGTATTTT	CASSGTARRTDTQYF
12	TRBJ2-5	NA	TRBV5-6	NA	TGTGCCAGCAGCCTAACCAAAGAGACCCAGTACTTC	CASSLTKETQYF
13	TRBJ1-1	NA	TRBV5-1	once	TGCGCCAGCAGCTTGTCGGTGAACACTGAAGCTTTCTTT	CASSLSVNTEAFF
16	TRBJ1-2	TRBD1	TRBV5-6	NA	TGTGCCAGCAGCTTGGCATTGAGACAGGGGGTATATGGCTACACCTTC	CASSLALRQGVYGYTF
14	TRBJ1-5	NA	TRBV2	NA	TGTGCCAGCAGTGAGGACACGAGAAATCAGCCCCAGCATTTT	CASSEDTRNQPQHF
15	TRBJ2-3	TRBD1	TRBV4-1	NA	TGCGCCAGCAGCCAGTCAGAGGGGGCCGAAGATACGCAGTATTTT	CASSQSEGAEDTQYF
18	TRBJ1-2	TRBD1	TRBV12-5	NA	TGTGCTAGTGGTTTGGTAGCTGGGGCAGGACAGGGGCGAACTGGCTACACCTTC	CASGLVAGAGQGRTGYTF
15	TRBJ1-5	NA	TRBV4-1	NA	TGCGCCAGCAGCCAAGATTGGTCAGGGGATCAGCCCCAGCATTTT	CASSQDWSGDQPQHF
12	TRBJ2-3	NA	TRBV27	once	TGTGCCAGCAGTTTATTAGCAGATACGCAGTATTTT	CASSLLADTQYF
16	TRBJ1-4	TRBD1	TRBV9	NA	TGTGCCAGCAGCCCCACGATATCAGGGGGCGGTGAAAAACTGTTTTTT	CASSPTISGGGEKLFF
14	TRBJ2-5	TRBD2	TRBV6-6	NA	TGTGCCAGCAGACCGAGCGGGGTCCGAGAGACCCAGTACTTC	CASRPSGVRETQYF
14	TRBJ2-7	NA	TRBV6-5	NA	TGTGCCAGCAGGGCGAGACAGCAGTTCTACGAGCAGTACTTC	CASRARQQFYEQYF
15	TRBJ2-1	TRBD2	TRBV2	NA	TGTGCCAGCAGTGAGACTAGCGATGACTACAATGAGCAGTTCTTC	CASSETSDDYNEQFF
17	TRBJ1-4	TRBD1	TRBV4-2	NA	TGTGCCAGCAGCCCCCCCAGGAGTACAGGGGGGGAAGAAAAACTGTTTTTT	CASSPPRSTGGEEKLFF
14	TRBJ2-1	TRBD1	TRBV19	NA	TGTGCCAGTGCAAACAGGGGAGTCTACAATGAGCAGTTCTTC	CASANRGVYNEQFF
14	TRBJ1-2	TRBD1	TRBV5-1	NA	TGCGCCAGCAGCTCGGGACAGGGGAGCCATGGCTACACCTTC	CASSSGQGSHGYTF
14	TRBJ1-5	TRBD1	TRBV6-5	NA	TGTGCCAGCAGTTTCACAGGGGTGGACCAGCCCCAGCATTTT	CASSFTGVDQPQHF
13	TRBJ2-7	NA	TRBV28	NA	TGTGCCAGCAAGCTGAGTAGGAGGTACGAGCAGTACTTC	CASKLSRRYEQYF
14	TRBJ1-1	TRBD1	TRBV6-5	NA	TGTGCCAGCAGTCCTCAGGGGGGATACACTGAAGCTTTCTTT	CASSPQGGYTEAFF
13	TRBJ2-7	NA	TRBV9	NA	TGTGCCAGCCGCCCGGGCAATAGCGACGAGCAGTACTTC	CASRPGNSDEQYF
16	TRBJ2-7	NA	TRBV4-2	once	TGTGCCAGCAGCCAAGATCGGTTGCAGGGCAGCTACGAGCAGTACTTC	CASSQDRLQGSYEQYF
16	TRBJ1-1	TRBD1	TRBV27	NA	TGTGCCACCCGGGGCCCGGGACAGGGAAGTGGCACTGAAGCTTTCTTT	CATRGPGQGSGTEAFF
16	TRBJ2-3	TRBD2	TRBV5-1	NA	TGCGCCAGCAGCAGGGTTAGCGGGATTACCCCCGATACGCAGTATTTT	CASSRVSGITPDTQYF
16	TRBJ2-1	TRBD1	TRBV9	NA	TGTGCCAGCAGCGTAGAAGGGACAGGGTTCTTCAATGAGCAGTTCTTC	CASSVEGTGFFNEQFF
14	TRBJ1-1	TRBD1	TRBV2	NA	TGTGCCAGCAGTCGGACAGGGGGCTTCACTGAAGCTTTCTTT	CASSRTGGFTEAFF
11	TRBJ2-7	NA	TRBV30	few	TGTGCCTGGAGTGCCTCCGGAGAGAGGTACTTC	CAWSASGERYF
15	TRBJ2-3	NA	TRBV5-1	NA	TGCGCCAGCAGCATAGTTGGGGCCAATTCGGATACGCAGTATTTT	CASSIVGANSDTQYF
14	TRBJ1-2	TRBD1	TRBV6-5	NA	TGTGCCAGCAGCCGGACAGGGGGACTATATGGCTACACCTTC	CASSRTGGLYGYTF
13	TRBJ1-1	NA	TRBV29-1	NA	TGCAGCGTGAAGACAGGCGAGAACACTGAAGCTTTCTTT	CSVKTGENTEAFF
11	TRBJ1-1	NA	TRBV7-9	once	TGTGCCAGCAGCCCGGACACTGAAGCTTTCTTT	CASSPDTEAFF
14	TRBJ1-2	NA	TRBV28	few	TGTGCCAGCAGTACCCCGGACAGTAACTATGGCTACACCTTC	CASSTPDSNYGYTF
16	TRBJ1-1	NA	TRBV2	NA	TGTGCCAGCAGACCGACGACCGGGACACCGAACACTGAAGCTTTCTTT	CASRPTTGTPNTEAFF
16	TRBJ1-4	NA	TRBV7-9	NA	TGTGCCAGCAGCTTCCTAGAATGGGCAACTAATGAAAAACTGTTTTTT	CASSFLEWATNEKLFF
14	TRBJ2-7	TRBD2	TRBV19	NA	TGTGCCAGTAGAAGACTAGCGGGAGACTACGAGCAGTACTTC	CASRRLAGDYEQYF
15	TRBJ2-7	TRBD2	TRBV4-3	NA	TGCGCCAGCAGCCAAGGATCTAGCGGGAGGGACGAGCAGTACTTC	CASSQGSSGRDEQYF
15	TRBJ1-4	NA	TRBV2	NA	TGTGCCAGCAGTGCGCGTCGGGCGGGAGACGAAAAACTGTTTTTT	CASSARRAGDEKLFF
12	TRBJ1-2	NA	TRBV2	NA	TGTGCCACGACAGGACCTAACTATGGCTACACCTTC	CATTGPNYGYTF
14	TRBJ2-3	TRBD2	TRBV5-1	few	TGCGCCAGCAGCTTGGGCGGGGGAACAGATACGCAGTATTTT	CASSLGGGTDTQYF
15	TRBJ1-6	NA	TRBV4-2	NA	TGTGCCAGCAGCCAAGAGGCGAGGTATAATTCACCCCTCCACTTT	CASSQEARYNSPLHF
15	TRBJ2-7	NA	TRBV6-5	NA	TGTGCCAGCAGTACGCGGACAGGCGGGATCTACGAGCAGTACTTC	CASSTRTGGIYEQYF
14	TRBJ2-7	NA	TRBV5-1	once	TGCGCCAGCAGCTTGGGATACCGGGTTTACGAGCAGTACTTC	CASSLGYRVYEQYF
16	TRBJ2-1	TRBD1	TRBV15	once	TGTGCCACCAGCAGAGAACAGGGGGGATCCTACAATGAGCAGTTCTTC	CATSREQGGSYNEQFF
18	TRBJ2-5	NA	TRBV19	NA	TGTGCCAGTAGTATCCCGCGCCGATCTAACTGGCGGGAAGAGACCCAGTACTTC	CASSIPRRSNWREETQYF